One and the same sample provided the 30 T cell receptor beta chains below, sequenced in a study of prognosis after radiotherapy for stage I lung cancer. Using two-round multiplex PCR, the authors amplified TCR beta CDR3 from genomic DNA. Specific primers for each TRBV and TRBJ gene were what first-round PCR used. MiXCR, run by TCRdb on the multiplex PCR reads, gives a single entry per CDR3 protein. The top ten hold about 25% of the sample, which has over 30,000 distinct CDR3 sequences, around 22% seen once. Sequenced material: PBMCs, taken before or after stereotactic body radiation therapy (not recorded which). These receptors all stem from a donor aged 50 or older with non-small cell lung cancer.

This clonotype is a singleton in its sample. Since a far larger clone is one base different, this is likely a read error. The rearrangement uses TRBV7-2 and TRBJ1-5; maybe TRBD1 (6 bases). Germline V gene lookup returns CDR1 SGHTA and CDR2 FQGNSA. The CDR3 is 20 residues long. CDR3 bases: TGTTCCAGCAGATTAGAGGTCGGCACGGGAGCGGAGGGGGGCAATCAGCCCCAGCATTTT. This encodes CSSRLEVGTGAEGGNQPQHF.

In the case of this clonotype: This may be a read error: a much more frequent sequence differs by one nucleotide. The chain carries TRBV9 and TRBJ2-5; tentatively, D is TRBD1 (5 bases). The CDR3 is 13 residues long. CDR1 SGDLS and CDR2 YYNGEE come from the germline V gene. The V end lost 3 bases, the J end lost 3 bases, and 9 bases lay between the germline ends. CDR3 sequence (DNA): TGTGCCAGCAGCGGGGGCCGAAAAGAGACCCAGTACTTC. Translated: CASSGGRKETQYF.

This clonotype was seen only a few times. This likely traces to a read error, being one base from a far larger clone. The chain links TRBV6-2 or TRBV6-3 to TRBJ1-1, with D unclear. The germline V gene has CDR1 MNHEY and CDR2 SVGEGT. The CDR3 has 13 residues. V was pared by 0 bases and J by 9 bases, with 11 bases between. The CDR3 coding sequence is TGTGCCAGCAGTTACTCGGTATGGTCCCAAGCTTTCTTT. Protein product: CASSYSVWSQAFF.

This clonotype was observed many times. The gene calls are TRBV6-2 or TRBV6-3 and TRBJ1-2, with 7 bases fitting TRBD1. Losses at the gene ends were 2 bases for V and 6 bases for J; bases not matched to a gene: 6. Per germline, CDR1 MNHEY and CDR2 SVGEGT. There are 14 residues in the CDR3. The CDR3 bases are TGTGCCAGCAGTTACCAACTTACAGGGGATGGCTACACCTTC. Translation gives CASSYQLTGDGYTF.

At least ten counts were recorded for this clonotype. The chain couples TRBV9 to TRBJ2-7; 8 nucleotides agree with TRBD1. The V gene's germline CDR1 is SGDLS and CDR2 YYNGEE. Germline trimming cut 4 bases from V and 2 bases from J; bases unmatched to any gene: 8. CDR3 length equals 15 residues. The CDR3: CASSPDQDRAYEQYF. In nucleotides, the CDR3 is TGTGCCAGCAGCCCAGATCAGGACAGGGCCTACGAGCAGTACTTC.

Ten or more counts support this clonotype. V gene TRBV30 combines with J gene TRBJ1-5, with D perhaps TRBD1 (5 bases). Germline lookup yields CDR1 GTSNPN and CDR2 SVGIG (reference sequence). There are 18 residues in the CDR3. The V and J ends lost 3 bases and 4 bases respectively, with 25 bases between them. CDR3 nucleotide sequence: TGTGCCTGGAGGCTCCTTGGACCCGGGGGTTGCTCGAATCAGCCCCAGCATTTT. Amino acids: CAWRLLGPGGCSNQPQHF.

Concerning this clonotype itself: This likely comes from a read error, as the CDR3 has no conserved phenylalanine or tryptophan at its end. The V and J genes are TRBV27 and TRBJ2-1, with TRBD2 matching 9 bases. In germline, CDR1 is MNHEY, CDR2 SMNVEV (reference sequence). V was pared by 11 bases and J by 2 bases, with 7 bases of the junction left unmatched. The CDR3 loop spans 14 amino acids. The CDR3 coding sequence is TGTGCCCCGGGGGGGACTAGCACCTACAATGAGCAGTTCTTA. Translating gives CAPGGTSTYNEQFL.

Turning to this clonotype: One base separates it from a far larger clone, so it is likely a read error. The V gene is TRBV6-2 or TRBV6-3, the J gene TRBJ2-1, with D possibly TRBD1 on 5 matching bases. This CDR3 contains 13 residues. Germline V gene lookup returns CDR1 MNHEY and CDR2 SVGEGT. The CDR3: CVSSKTDNNEQFF. The DNA for the CDR3 is TGTGTCAGCAGTAAGACAGATAACAATGAGCAGTTCTTC.

The V and J genes are TRBV20-1 and TRBJ2-5, with 10 bases aligning to TRBD2. CDR1 DFQATT and CDR2 SNEGSKA come from the germline V gene (reference sequence). V shed 3 bases, J shed 3 bases, and the junction held 13 bases outside the gene matches. The CDR3 has 17 amino acids. CDR3 residues: CSASWRRAGGPKETQYF. The CDR3 DNA sequence: TGCAGTGCTAGCTGGCGCCGAGCGGGGGGGCCTAAAGAGACCCAGTACTTC.

There are many counts of this clonotype. The J gene is TRBJ2-5, the V gene TRBV20-1; D remains ambiguous. This CDR3 spans 13 amino acids. Germline CDR1 DFQATT, CDR2 SNEGSKA (reference sequence). The V gene lost 6 bases and the J gene lost 2 bases, with 13 bases spanning the gap. As DNA, the CDR3 is TGCAGTGCCGCCGGCCCGAGACAAGAGACCCAGTACTTC. Translated, it gives CSAAGPRQETQYF.

This clonotype was recorded many times. J is TRBJ2-1 and V is TRBV7-2; no firm D call. Germline CDR1 SGHTA, CDR2 FQGNSA. V lost 2 bases and J 4 bases, leaving 12 bases between the germline ends. The CDR3 sequence is 15 residues long. The CDR3 DNA reads TGTGCCAGCAGCTTATACACCCTTTATTACAATGAGCAGTTCTTC. Translated, it gives CASSLYTLYYNEQFF.

This clonotype was found many times. V and J are TRBV24-1 and TRBJ2-2, with a weak D call TRBD1 (6 bases). Germline CDR1 and CDR2: KGHDR and SFDVKD. CDR3 length equals 14 residues. Trimming took 7 bases from V and 5 from J, leaving 13 bases between them. The CDR3: CATRGAQGTGELFF. The CDR3 DNA sequence: TGTGCCACCAGGGGGGCCCAGGGAACCGGGGAGCTGTTTTTT.

This clonotype has at least ten counts. This sequence joins TRBV5-1 and TRBJ1-2; 10 bases fit TRBD1. This CDR3 is built from 14 residues. V dropped 4 bases and J dropped 8; count of bases not matched to a gene: 8. CDR1 is SGHRS and CDR2 is YFSETQ in the germline V gene. The CDR3 region has the DNA TGCGCCAGCAGCGGGGACAGGGGCGTCAGAGGCTACACCTTC. This sequence encodes CASSGDRGVRGYTF.

This clonotype was detected ten times or more. The chain combines TRBV27 with TRBJ2-1; possibly TRBD2 for D (5 bases). The length of the CDR3 is 16 residues. Germline V lookup: CDR1 MNHEY, CDR2 SMNVEV (reference sequence). V was cut by 0 bases and J by 3 bases, with 12 bases left in between. CDR3 bases: TGTGCCAGCAGTTTATCTGTCGAGCGGAGCTACAATGAGCAGTTCTTC. Translated: CASSLSVERSYNEQFF.

This clonotype has at least ten counts. V gene TRBV5-1 combines with J gene TRBJ1-2; D unresolved. The V gene lost 1 base and the J gene lost 8 bases, with 15 bases spanning the gap. This CDR3 has 14 amino acids. Per the germline V gene, CDR1 is SGHRS and CDR2 is YFSETQ. The CDR3 DNA follows: TGCGCCAGCAGCTTGAACCCCGCGACGTGGGGCTACACCTTC. Translation gives CASSLNPATWGYTF. Using reference TRBV5-1 and TRBJ1-2 for the parts outside the CDR3, the full variable domain is KAGVTQTPRYLIKTRGQQVTLSCSPISGHRSVSWYQQTPGQGLQFLFEYFSETQRNKGNFPGRFSGRQFSNSRSEMNVSTLELGDSALYLCASSLNPATWGYTFGSGTRLTVV.

This clonotype was recorded at least ten times. The genes are TRBV6-2 or TRBV6-3 and TRBJ1-5, with unresolved D. Germline V lookup: CDR1 MNHEY, CDR2 SVGEGT. The V end lost 8 bases, the J end lost 7 bases, and 24 bases lay between the germline ends. CDR3 length equals 16 residues. CDR3 bases: TGTGCCAGCCTTCTAGCCACCTACGGGGTAGCCCAGCCCCAGCATTTT. Amino acids: CASLLATYGVAQPQHF.

The V gene is TRBV25-1, the J gene TRBJ1-3, with D hard to call. CDR1 is MGHDK and CDR2 is SYGVNS in the germline V gene. Trimming removed 4 bases at V and 0 bases at J, with 13 bases between. There are 16 residues in the CDR3. This CDR3 reads CASSGSIGASGNTIYF. The CDR3 DNA follows: TGTGCCAGCAGTGGATCAATAGGAGCCTCTGGAAACACCATATATTTT.

This clonotype was observed many times. This chain connects TRBV28 to TRBJ1-2; D unclear. CDR3 length: 14 amino acids. From germline, CDR1 is MDHEN and CDR2 SYDVKM. Between the trimmed V and J ends, which lost 3 bases and 1 base, there was a span of 9 bases. The CDR3 sequence is CASSFPRLNYGYTF. The CDR3 DNA is TGTGCCAGCAGTTTCCCCCGACTTAACTATGGCTACACCTTC.

The sample holds many counts of this clonotype. This chain uses TRBV28 with TRBJ1-2; a possible D gene is TRBD1 (5 bases). V lost 9 bases and J 4 bases, leaving 18 bases between the germline ends. The CDR3 has 14 residues. Germline lookup yields CDR1 MDHEN and CDR2 SYDVKM. CDR3 nucleotide sequence: TGTGCCAGGACACACAGGCTCTACCCCTATGGCTACACCTTC. This translates into CARTHRLYPYGYTF.

This clonotype was observed many times. This chain links TRBV20-1 with TRBJ1-2; 7 positions match TRBD1. Trimming removed 6 bases from V and 7 bases from J; junction bases left unmatched: 8. Germline V lookup: CDR1 DFQATT, CDR2 SNEGSKA (reference sequence). This CDR3 contains 12 residues. The CDR3 bases are TGCAGTGCGGATACAGGGGTTGCTGGCTACACCTTC. This codes for CSADTGVAGYTF.

This clonotype was observed many times. The chain is built from TRBV7-9 and TRBJ2-3; D call uncertain. The V end was cut by 4 bases, the J end by 2 bases, with 4 bases between. Germline CDR1 and CDR2: SEHNR and FQNEAQ (reference sequence). This CDR3 has 12 residues. The CDR3 is CASSSYTDTQYF. The CDR3 bases are TGTGCCAGCAGCTCTTACACAGATACGCAGTATTTT. Supplemented by reference TRBV7-9 and TRBJ2-3, the full variable domain reads DTGVSQNPRHKITKRGQNVTFRCDPISEHNRLYWYRQTLGQGPEFLTYFQNEAQLEKSRLLSDRFSAERPKGSFSTLEIQRTEQGDSAMYLCASSSYTDTQYFGPGTRLTVL.

In its sample, this clonotype was seen many times. In DNA form, the CDR3 reads TGCAGTGCTACCCGGGAAAGCCTGAACACTGAAGCTTTCTTT. This translates into CSATRESLNTEAFF. The V and J genes are TRBV20-1 and TRBJ1-1; D gene unclear. Trimming removed 4 bases at V and 0 bases at J, with 12 bases between. Germline CDR1 reads DFQATT; CDR2 reads SNEGSKA (reference sequence). The CDR3 length is 14 residues.

This clonotype has at least ten counts. This rearrangement joins TRBV15 to TRBJ2-4, with D tentatively TRBD1 (6 bases). CDR1 LNHNV and CDR2 YYDKDF come from the germline V gene (reference sequence). V was shortened by 0 bases and J by 6 bases, with 12 bases between the two germline ends. The CDR3 is 15 amino acids. CDR3 region: CATSRDGGGGNIQYF. CDR3 nucleotides: TGTGCCACCAGCAGAGATGGGGGCGGTGGAAACATTCAGTACTTC. Full variable domain (missing parts from reference TRBV15 and TRBJ2-4): DAMVIQNPRYQVTQFGKPVTLSCSQTLNHNVMYWYQQKSSQAPKLLFHYYDKDFNNEADTPDNFQSRRPNTSFCFLDIRSPGLGDTAMYLCATSRDGGGGNIQYFGAGTRLSVL.

This clonotype was recorded at least ten times. The chain uses TRBV12-3 or TRBV12-4 and TRBJ1-5; TRBD1 might be the D (6 bases). This CDR3 has 16 residues. V lost 0 bases and J lost 6, with 15 bases in between. In nucleotides, the CDR3 is TGTGCCAGCAGTTTAGCGTCCGGGGGCGTACGTCAGCCCCAGCATTTT. As protein: CASSLASGGVRQPQHF.

As for this clonotype: This could be a read error, since a much larger clone is one nucleotide away. The rearrangement uses TRBV29-1 and TRBJ1-5; D gene ambiguous. V lost 8 bases and J lost 1, with 12 bases in between. CDR3 length: 13 amino acids. Germline V gene lookup returns CDR1 SQVTM and CDR2 ANQGSEA. The CDR3, as DNA: TGCAGCCTTGGAGGAGCGAGCAATCAGCCCCAGCATTTT. It is translated as CSLGGASNQPQHF.

In this sample, this clonotype turned up many times. The rearrangement links TRBV5-6 to TRBJ1-2; D remains unclear. CDR1 and CDR2 from the germline V gene are SGHDT and YYEEEE. V lost 0 bases and J lost 7, with 10 bases in between. The CDR3 is 13 amino acids. Here the CDR3 DNA reads TGTGCCAGCAGCTTGGCTCCGGGATCTGGCTACACCTTC. Translation: CASSLAPGSGYTF.

With regard to this clonotype: One end of the junction does not line up with germline, which may come from a read error. The genes are TRBV20-1 and TRBJ1-6; D is undetermined. CDR1 DFQATT and CDR2 SNEGSKA come from the germline V gene (reference sequence). The CDR3 is made up of 15 amino acids. As DNA, the CDR3 is TGCAGTGCTAGTTTAAAGGGCTCCTATAATTCACCCCTCAACTTT. Translating gives CSASLKGSYNSPLNF.

The rearrangement links TRBV29-1 to TRBJ1-1, with D perhaps matching TRBD1 (5 bases). Germline V gives CDR1 SQVTM, CDR2 ANQGSEA. Trimming shortened V by 5 bases and J by 0 bases, and 10 bases separated the two germline ends. CDR3 length: 13 amino acids. CDR3 sequence: CSVHGTLNTEAFF. CDR3 bases: TGCAGCGTTCACGGGACCCTGAACACTGAAGCTTTCTTT. The whole variable domain, filled in from reference TRBV29-1 and TRBJ1-1, reads SAVISQKPSRDICQRGTSLTIQCQVDSQVTMMFWYRQQPGQSLTLIATANQGSEATYESGFVIDKFPISRPNLTFSTLTVSNMSPEDSSIYLCSVHGTLNTEAFFGQGTRLTVV.

At least ten counts were recorded for this clonotype. V gene TRBV5-8 combines with J gene TRBJ2-1; a weak D match, TRBD1 (6 bases). The CDR3 contains 14 residues. The germline CDR1 and CDR2 sequences are SGHTS and YDEGEE. Trimming pared 3 bases from V and 3 bases from J, leaving 10 bases between. As DNA, the CDR3 is TGTGCCAGCAGCTCCGGACAGAGCTACAATGAGCAGTTCTTC. It codes for CASSSGQSYNEQFF.

This clonotype was found many times. The chain combines TRBV4-1 with TRBJ2-7, with 15 bases identical to TRBD2. The germline CDR1 and CDR2 sequences are MGHRA and YSYEKL. The V gene end was trimmed by 1 base and the J gene end by 6 bases; junction bases not matched to a gene: 1. There are 15 residues in the CDR3. The chain's CDR3 is CASSQAGLAGGEQYF. The CDR3 DNA reads as TGCGCCAGCAGCCAAGCGGGACTAGCGGGAGGCGAGCAGTACTTC.